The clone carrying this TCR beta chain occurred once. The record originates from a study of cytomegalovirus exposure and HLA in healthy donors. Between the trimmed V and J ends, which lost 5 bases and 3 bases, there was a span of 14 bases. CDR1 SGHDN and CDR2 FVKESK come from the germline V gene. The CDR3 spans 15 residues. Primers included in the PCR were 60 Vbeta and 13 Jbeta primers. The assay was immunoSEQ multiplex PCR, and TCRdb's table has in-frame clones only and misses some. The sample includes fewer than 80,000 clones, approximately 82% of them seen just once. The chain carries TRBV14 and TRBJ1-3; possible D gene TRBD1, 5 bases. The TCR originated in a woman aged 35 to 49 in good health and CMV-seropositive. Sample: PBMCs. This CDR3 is CASSTRESYGNTIYF. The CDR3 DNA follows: TGTGCCAGCAGCACCAGGGAAAGTTATGGAAACACCATATATTTT.